This TCR beta chain was profiled in a study of blood T cell repertoires in COVID-19. Study-level background: The samples span acute and convalescent COVID-19 from the United States, Italy and Spain. Sources were T cells, B-cell-depleted T cells, or PBMCs; the material itself was cDNA or gDNA.

In the original analysis: Reference gene primer amplification in the assay estimated nucleated cell counts. Sequenced by immunoSEQ multiplex PCR; TCRdb stores in-frame clones only, minus some. D and trimming were read from the DNA, whereas the V and J calls and clone size are those reported in that table. The sample includes about 35,000 clones, around 85% seen only once; the top ten take approximately 40%. This clone was recorded once. This receptor was taken from a man between 60 and 75 years old with active or convalescent COVID-19. Sequenced sample: peripheral blood.

As DNA, the CDR3 is TGCGCCAGCAGCCCAAAGACAGGGACGGGCACAGATACGCAGTATTTT. The encoded protein is CASSPKTGTGTDTQYF. The V call is TRBV4-1, the J call TRBJ2-3; 7 nucleotides match TRBD1. Germline CDR1 reads MGHRA; CDR2 reads YSYEKL. This CDR3 region has 16 residues. J gave up 1 base and V 4 bases, and 8 bases lay outside the gene matches.